The present T cell receptor beta chain was sequenced within a study of blood T cells in healthy people across ages (dated by TCRdb to the mid-2010s). For context, the study as a whole: In model experiments, template switching captured roughly one uniquely barcoded TCR beta cDNA molecule for every two T cells. The donors were split into four age groups: young (average around 15 years), middle-aged (39), aged (approximately 60) and long-lived (roughly 80). The study analyzed two additional independent replicas of 1 million unique cDNA reads from the same blood draw for two donors, one aged 18 to 30 and one aged 80 or older. To track age-related changes in TCR beta repertoire diversity, the study relied on deep sequencing normalized with unique cDNA molecular identifiers.

Receptor amplification or capture employed 5' RACE. The listed sequencing device is Illumina HiSeq 2500. The second PCR ran for roughly 7 to 12 cycles and used a J-beta primer mix along with a sample-barcoded 5' primer. A template-switch 5' adaptor carrying 12 random nucleotides introduced a unique molecular identifier onto each TCR beta cDNA molecule. Each sample yielded at least 2.5 million CDR3-containing paired-end reads. First-strand cDNA was synthesized from all RNA with the Mint cDNA synthesis kit, primed by a TRBC-specific oligonucleotide. Following uracil-DNA glycosylase treatment, all cDNA underwent a first 18-cycle PCR with the universal primers M1SS and BC2_uni_R. The original pipeline was this. For normalization, 1 million high-quality reads, each with a distinct molecular identifier, were randomly selected from each sample. Reads with shared molecular identifiers were discarded instead of being binned into consensus sequences. CDR3 identification, clonotype clustering and error correction used MiTCR with a Q25 quality threshold and the strictest error-elimination algorithm. Lower-bound total TCR beta diversity was estimated with a nonparametric unseen species model using Euler transformation. Through fastp at Q25 and MiXCR, TCRdb rebuilt clones from the public reads, retaining in-frame beta chains. Each entry merges the rows of one CDR3 protein and shows their most common DNA and genes. For this entry, the V and J calls and clone size follow TCRdb and not the study's own pipeline. This sample gives about 510,000 distinct CDR3 sequences in total; roughly a quarter of them show up just once. The ten largest clones capture over 3.5% of the sample.

The roughly 38 donors, aged roughly 6 to 100 years, were systemically healthy Caucasian individuals from Russia. Each donor gave ten milliliters of peripheral blood, collected into EDTA-treated Vacutainer tubes. Ficoll-Paque density-gradient centrifugation was used to isolate PBMCs, with at least 6 million obtained per sample. Trizol reagent was used to extract total RNA from the PBMCs, yielding at least 5.5 micrograms per sample. Naive CD45RAhigh/CD27high T cell percentages were measured by flow cytometry on a PBMC aliquot from every donor. The paper as a whole reports these results and caveats: There was a strong correlation between observed TCR beta diversity and the percentage of naive T cells measured by flow cytometry. Because profiling used bulk unsorted PBMCs, naive and antigen-experienced compartments could not be compared conclusively. Because donor CMV infection status was unknown, age-related changes in expanded clonotypes were potentially confounded. Compared with the aged group, the long-lived group had more naive CD4+ T cells, fewer expanded clones and increased TCR diversity, suggesting age selection. Observed TCR beta diversity per million T cells fell roughly linearly with age, and a significant reduction was already apparent by age roughly 40. Estimates of total diversity from one million sequenced T cells were regarded as lower bounds and underestimates.

The CDR3 starts with the cysteine, ends with the phenylalanine, and has 14 residues. Only CDR3 DNA is held: 42 bases, read in frame from base 1. Sequences MNHEY (CDR1) and SVGAGI (CDR2) are obtained from the germline V gene. This clonotype was seen just once. Its specific antigen is unknown. Germline and junction disagree at one end, which may indicate a read error. The same sample was also used in a study of T cells of mothers and their children. As the second publication notes: Nine systemically healthy Caucasian individuals, comprising three mothers and their six children, were included as donors. cDNA synthesis used all of the extracted RNA, with approximately 1.4 ug of RNA in each 15 ul reaction. In the second PCR, sample barcodes and 2-4 random nucleotides were introduced via the M1S primer. Each mother yielded over 8 million TCR beta CDR3 reads and each child 3 million to 3.5 million reads. Thymic selection shapes the output of TCR recombination in a similar way in related and unrelated pairs, and inherited differences have a minor effect. Normalized repertoire overlap was always found to be slightly, but never significantly, higher in related mother-child pairs than in unrelated mother-child pairs. No persistent microchimeric T cell clones were found, with a detection sensitivity of approximately 110 clones per million clonotypes. Deep NGS was used in the study to compare the TCR beta repertoires of mothers and children and to look for features that separate related mother-child pairs from unrelated individuals. The mean age was about 38 +/- 4 years for the mothers and around 11 +/- 4 years for the children. After adapters were ligated using NEBNext reagents, the libraries underwent 100+100 nt paired-end sequencing on an Illumina HiSeq 2000. To prevent cross-contamination, the mother and child libraries were prepared a month apart and were sequenced in separate runs. Between roughly 500,000 and 2,000,000 distinct TCR beta clonotypes were identified per donor. Naive TCR beta clonotypes were estimated from low-frequency clonotypes matched to each donor's FACS-determined naive share, without sorting.

Sequences were obtained from blood. The TCR originated in a boy aged 2 to 10 in good health. The V and J genes are TRBV6-5 and TRBJ1-6, with no confident D gene call. The CDR3 loop reads CASSYGRSNSPLHF. The DNA sequence reads TGTGCCAGCAGTTACGGCCGGAGTAATTCGCCCCTCCACTTT.